This T cell receptor beta chain appears in the sequencing data of a study of T cell repertoires in cytomegalovirus infection. Study-wide results and caveats: Cumulated frequencies of public TCR beta families served to identify carriers of CMV plus the relevant HLA.

Trimming stripped 1 base from V and 6 bases from J, with 9 bases between. Germline V gives CDR1 MGHRA, CDR2 YSYEKL. This CDR3 contains 14 residues. A note on this clonotype: The antigen remains undetermined.

One entry per CDR3 protein, called by TCRdb with MiXCR from the reads. The sample includes 560,000 or so distinct CDR3 sequences, approximately 15% seen only once; the top ten take about 24%. Sequenced: CD8+ T cells from PBMCs. The chain couples TRBV4-1 to TRBJ1-4, with no clear D. The sequence was obtained from a human donor in good health (CMV status not recorded). Some clones in this sample may be carry-over from other donors' samples. The CDR3 DNA follows: TGCGCCAGCAGCCAAGTCGGGGTTTATGAAAAACTGTTTTTT. The encoded protein is CASSQVGVYEKLFF.